This T cell receptor beta chain came from a study of cytomegalovirus exposure and HLA in healthy donors. Across the study: Prior work identified 95 million to 120 million unique TCR beta sequences in some 180 million T cells.

PCR employed 60 Vbeta and 13 Jbeta primers. Sequenced by immunoSEQ multiplex PCR; TCRdb stores in-frame clones only, minus some. The top ten clones hold nearly 6% of a sample with some 90,000 clones, almost 80% of them seen once. Points from the study as a whole: Later analysis identified several of the most significant clusters that appeared linked to common viral pathogens. Many donors shared some public TCRs, even though most TCR sequences were rare.

As to this clone: The antigen remains unidentified.

The specimen sequenced was PBMCs. This sequence originates from a female donor in good health and CMV-seronegative.

CDR3 DNA sequence: TGTGCCAGCAGCACCCGACTAGTGGGTCGCTCTGGGGCCAACGTCCTGACTTTC. Protein sequence: CASSTRLVGRSGANVLTF. This chain uses TRBV9 with TRBJ2-6; D might be TRBD2 (6 bases). This CDR3 is 18 amino acids long. Deletions cut 4 bases from V and 0 bases from J, with 17 bases between. Germline V lookup: CDR1 SGDLS, CDR2 YYNGEE.